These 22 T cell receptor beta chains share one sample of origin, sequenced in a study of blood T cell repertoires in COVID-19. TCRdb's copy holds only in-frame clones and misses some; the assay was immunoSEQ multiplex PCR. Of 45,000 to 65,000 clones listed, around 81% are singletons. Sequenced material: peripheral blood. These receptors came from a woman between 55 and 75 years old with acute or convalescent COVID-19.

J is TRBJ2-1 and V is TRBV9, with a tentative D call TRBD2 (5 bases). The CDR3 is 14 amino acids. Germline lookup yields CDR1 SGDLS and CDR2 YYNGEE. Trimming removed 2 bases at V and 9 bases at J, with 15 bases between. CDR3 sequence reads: CASSVRSLGSEQFF. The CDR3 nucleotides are TGTGCCAGCAGCGTCCGTTCCTTGGGGAGTGAGCAGTTCTTC.

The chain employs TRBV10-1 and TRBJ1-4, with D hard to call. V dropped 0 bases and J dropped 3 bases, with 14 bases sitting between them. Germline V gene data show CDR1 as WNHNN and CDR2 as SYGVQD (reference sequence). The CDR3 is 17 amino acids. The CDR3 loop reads CASSESSRESANEKLFF. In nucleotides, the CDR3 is TGCGCCAGCAGTGAGTCGAGTAGGGAGTCTGCTAATGAAAAACTGTTTTTT.

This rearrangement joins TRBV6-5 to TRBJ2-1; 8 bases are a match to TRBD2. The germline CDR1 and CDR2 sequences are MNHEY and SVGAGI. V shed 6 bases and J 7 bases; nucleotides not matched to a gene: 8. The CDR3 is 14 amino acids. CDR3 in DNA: TGTGCCAGCAGGTTAACTAGCGGAGGGAATGAGCAGTTCTTC. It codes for CASRLTSGGNEQFF.

The CDR3: CASSLAGVVRYNEQFF. The CDR3 DNA reads TGTGCCAGCAGCTTAGCAGGGGTGGTAAGGTACAATGAGCAGTTCTTC. The V gene is TRBV7-2, the J gene TRBJ2-1, with D maybe TRBD1 (5 bases). Trimming removed 0 bases from V and 4 bases from J, with 13 bases in between. The CDR3 consists of 16 residues. Per the germline V gene, CDR1 is SGHTA and CDR2 is FQGNSA. Supplemented by reference TRBV7-2 and TRBJ2-1, the full variable domain reads GAGVSQSPSNKVTEKGKDVELRCDPISGHTALYWYRQSLGQGLEFLIYFQGNSAPDKSGLPSDRFSAERTGGSVSTLTIQRTQQEDSAVYLCASSLAGVVRYNEQFFGPGTRLTVL.

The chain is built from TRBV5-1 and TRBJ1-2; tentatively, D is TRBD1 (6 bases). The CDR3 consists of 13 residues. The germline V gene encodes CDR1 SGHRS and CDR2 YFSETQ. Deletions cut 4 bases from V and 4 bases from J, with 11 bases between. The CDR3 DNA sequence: TGCGCCAGCAGCCTGGACAGCTTCTATGGCTACACCTTC. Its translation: CASSLDSFYGYTF.

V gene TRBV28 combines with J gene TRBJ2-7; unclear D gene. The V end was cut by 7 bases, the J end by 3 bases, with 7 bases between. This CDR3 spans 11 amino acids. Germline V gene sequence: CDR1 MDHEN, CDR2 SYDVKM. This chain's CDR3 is CASNNFYEQYF. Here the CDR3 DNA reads TGTGCCAGCAATAATTTCTACGAGCAGTACTTC.

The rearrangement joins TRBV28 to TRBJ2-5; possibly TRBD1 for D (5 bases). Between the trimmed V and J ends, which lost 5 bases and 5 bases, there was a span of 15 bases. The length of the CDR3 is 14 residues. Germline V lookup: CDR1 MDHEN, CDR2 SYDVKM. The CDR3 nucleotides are TGTGCCAGCAGTCCCCGTGCAGGGTCGGAGACCCAGTACTTC. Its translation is CASSPRAGSETQYF. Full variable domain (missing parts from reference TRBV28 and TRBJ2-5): DVKVTQSSRYLVKRTGEKVFLECVQDMDHENMFWYRQDPGLGLRLIYFSYDVKMKEKGDIPEGYSVSREKKERFSLILESASTNQTSMYLCASSPRAGSETQYFGPGTRLLVL.

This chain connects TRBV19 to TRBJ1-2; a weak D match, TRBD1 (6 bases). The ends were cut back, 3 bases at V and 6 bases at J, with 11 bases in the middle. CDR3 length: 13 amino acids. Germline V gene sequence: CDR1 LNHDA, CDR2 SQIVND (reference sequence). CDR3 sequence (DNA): TGTGCCAGTAGTATCGAGGGGGTGAATGGCTACACCTTC. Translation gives CASSIEGVNGYTF.

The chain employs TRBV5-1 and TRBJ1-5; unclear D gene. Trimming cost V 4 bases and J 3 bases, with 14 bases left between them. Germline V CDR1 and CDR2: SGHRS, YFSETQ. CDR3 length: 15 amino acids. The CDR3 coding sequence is TGCGCCAGCAGCGCCTCTGCGGGAGTCAATCAGCCCCAGCATTTT. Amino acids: CASSASAGVNQPQHF.

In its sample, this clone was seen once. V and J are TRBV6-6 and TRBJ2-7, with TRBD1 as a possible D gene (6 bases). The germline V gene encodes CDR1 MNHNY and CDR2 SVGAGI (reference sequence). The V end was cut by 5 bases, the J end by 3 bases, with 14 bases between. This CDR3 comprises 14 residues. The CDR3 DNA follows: TGTGCCAGCAGTCCTAGGGACACCAGCTACGAGCAGTACTTC. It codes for CASSPRDTSYEQYF.

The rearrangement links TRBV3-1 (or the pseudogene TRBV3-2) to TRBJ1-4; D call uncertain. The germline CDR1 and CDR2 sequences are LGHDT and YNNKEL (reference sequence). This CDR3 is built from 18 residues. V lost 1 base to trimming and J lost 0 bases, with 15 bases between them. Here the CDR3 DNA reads TGTGCCAGCAGCCAAGGACCCCGTCGGACTGCAACTAATGAAAAACTGTTTTTT. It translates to CASSQGPRRTATNEKLFF.

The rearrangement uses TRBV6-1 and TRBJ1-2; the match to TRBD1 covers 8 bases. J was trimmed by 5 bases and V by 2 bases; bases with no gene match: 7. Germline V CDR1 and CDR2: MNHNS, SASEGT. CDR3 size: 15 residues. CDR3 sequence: CASSESVGQGYGYTF. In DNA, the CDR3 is TGTGCCAGCAGTGAAAGCGTAGGACAGGGATATGGCTACACCTTC.

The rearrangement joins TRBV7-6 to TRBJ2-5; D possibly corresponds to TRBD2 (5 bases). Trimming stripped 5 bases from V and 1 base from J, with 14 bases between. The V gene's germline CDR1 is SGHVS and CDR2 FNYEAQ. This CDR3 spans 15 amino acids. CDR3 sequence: CASSNIGEGQETQYF. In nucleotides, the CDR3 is TGTGCCAGCAGCAACATCGGTGAGGGCCAAGAGACCCAGTACTTC.

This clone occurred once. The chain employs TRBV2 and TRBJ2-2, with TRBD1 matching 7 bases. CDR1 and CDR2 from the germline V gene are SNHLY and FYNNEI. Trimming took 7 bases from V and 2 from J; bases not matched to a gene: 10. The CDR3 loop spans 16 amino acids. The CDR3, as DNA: TGTGCCAGCATCGCGGCGGACAGGCCTAACACCGGGGAGCTGTTTTTT. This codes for CASIAADRPNTGELFF.

CDR3 nucleotides: TGCGCCAGCAGCCAAGAAAATAGCGGGGGGCACAATGAGCAGTTCTTC. Translating it yields CASSQENSGGHNEQFF. The chain links TRBV4-1 to TRBJ2-1; 10 bases match TRBD2. The germline V gene encodes CDR1 MGHRA and CDR2 YSYEKL. With 0 bases clipped from V and 5 bases from J, the junction kept 4 bases outside the gene matches. The CDR3 extends over 16 amino acids.

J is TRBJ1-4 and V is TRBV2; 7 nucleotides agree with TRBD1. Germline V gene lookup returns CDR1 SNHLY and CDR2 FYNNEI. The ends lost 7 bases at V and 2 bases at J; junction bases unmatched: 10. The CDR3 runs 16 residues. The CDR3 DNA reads TGTGCCAGCAAGAACAGGGGTCCGGGGACTAATGAAAAACTGTTTTTT. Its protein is CASKNRGPGTNEKLFF. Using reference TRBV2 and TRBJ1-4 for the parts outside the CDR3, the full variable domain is EPEVTQTPSHQVTQMGQEVILRCVPISNHLYFYWYRQILGQKVEFLVSFYNNEISEKSEIFDDQFSVERPDGSNFTLKIRSTKLEDSAMYFCASKNRGPGTNEKLFFGSGTQLSVL.

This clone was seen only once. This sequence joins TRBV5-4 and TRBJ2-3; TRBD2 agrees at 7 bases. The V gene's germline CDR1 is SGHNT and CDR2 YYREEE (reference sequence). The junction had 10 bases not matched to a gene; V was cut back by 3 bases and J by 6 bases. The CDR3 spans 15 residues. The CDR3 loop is CASSWGGPQGDTQYF. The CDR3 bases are TGTGCCAGCAGCTGGGGGGGTCCACAAGGGGATACGCAGTATTTT. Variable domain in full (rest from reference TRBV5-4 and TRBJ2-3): ETGVTQSPTHLIKTRGQQVTLRCSSQSGHNTVSWYQQALGQGPQFIFQYYREEENGRGNFPPRFSGLQFPNYSSELNVNALELDDSALYLCASSWGGPQGDTQYFGPGTRLTVL.

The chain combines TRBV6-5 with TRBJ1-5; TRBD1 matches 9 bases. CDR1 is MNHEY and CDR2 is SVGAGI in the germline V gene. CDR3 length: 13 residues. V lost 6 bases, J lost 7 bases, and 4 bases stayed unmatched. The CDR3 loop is CASRGQGRQPQHF. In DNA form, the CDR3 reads TGTGCCAGCAGGGGACAGGGAAGGCAGCCCCAGCATTTT.

For the CDR3, the DNA is TGCGCCAGCAGCTTGGCGGAGGGAGGGCCCGGGGAGCTGTTTTTT. Protein sequence: CASSLAEGGPGELFF. The chain recombines TRBV5-1 with TRBJ2-2; TRBD2 agrees at 7 bases. Trimming at V came to 0 bases and at J to 6 bases, leaving 5 bases not matched to a gene. Germline CDR1 SGHRS, CDR2 YFSETQ. The CDR3 loop spans 15 amino acids.

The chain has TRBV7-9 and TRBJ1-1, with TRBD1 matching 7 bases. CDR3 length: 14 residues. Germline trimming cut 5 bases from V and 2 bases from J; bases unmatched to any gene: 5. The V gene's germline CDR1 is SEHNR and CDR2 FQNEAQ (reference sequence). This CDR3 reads CASSPRQGNTEAFF. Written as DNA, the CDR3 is TGTGCCAGCAGCCCACGACAGGGTAACACTGAAGCTTTCTTT.

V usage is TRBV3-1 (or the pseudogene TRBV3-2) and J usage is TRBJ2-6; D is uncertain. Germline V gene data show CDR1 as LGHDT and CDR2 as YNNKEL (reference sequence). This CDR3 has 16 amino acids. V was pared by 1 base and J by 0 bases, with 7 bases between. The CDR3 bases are TGTGCCAGCAGCCAAGGTACCGGCTCTGGGGCCAACGTCCTGACTTTC. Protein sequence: CASSQGTGSGANVLTF.

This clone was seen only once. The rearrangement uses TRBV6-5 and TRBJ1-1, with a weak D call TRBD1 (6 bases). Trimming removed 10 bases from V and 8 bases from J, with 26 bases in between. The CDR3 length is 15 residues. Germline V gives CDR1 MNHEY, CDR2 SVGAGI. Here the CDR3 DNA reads TGTGCCACAGGTGGGAAACAGGGATATCGGCCAGAAGCTTTCTTT. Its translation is CATGGKQGYRPEAFF.